This TCR beta chain appears in the sequencing data of a study of memory CD4+ T cells and cytomegalovirus serostatus. The sort gate was single viable CD3+CD4+CD8-CD45RO+ cells for memory CD4+ T cells. Repertoires were generated with immunoSEQ multiplex PCR, while TCRdb's copy carries only in-frame clones and drops some. The data contain approximately 65,000 clones, approximately 71% of them singletons. The germline gives CDR1 SGHTA, CDR2 FQGNSA. With 0 bases removed from V and 7 bases from J, the gap between germline ends came to 9 bases. The CDR3 is 13 residues long. The chain carries TRBV7-2 and TRBJ1-1; TRBD1 is a possible D gene (6 bases). The TCR sequence derives from an adult in good health and CMV-seronegative. The sample taken for sequencing was memory CD4+ T cells from blood. The CDR3 loop reads CASSLARDNEAFF. CDR3 DNA: TGTGCCAGCAGCTTAGCCCGGGACAATGAAGCTTTCTTT.